Following are 29 T cell receptor beta chains from one sample sequenced in a study of regulatory T cells in long-lasting Graves disease. Arm-PCR of CDR3 regions with iRepertoire HTBI primers generated TCR beta libraries. MiXCR was run by TCRdb on the multiplex PCR reads, yielding one entry per CDR3 protein. The table includes 450,000 to 650,000 distinct CDR3 sequences, around 16% detected once. Documented time point: newly diagnosed GD, antithyroid drugs for less than 3 months. Extracted RNA from PBMCs served as the source of the TCR library. The sample was also reused in another study, on T cells in Graves' hyperthyroidism and ophthalmopathy.

The sample consisted of peripheral blood mononuclear cells (PBMCs), taken at new diagnosis, from a patient treated with antithyroid drugs. The origin of the receptors is a middle-aged woman with Graves disease.

Concerning this clonotype: This may arise from a read error, as a much more abundant clone is one base away. The gene calls are TRBV2 and TRBJ2-7; D possibly matches TRBD1 or TRBD2 (5 bases each). The CDR3 has 14 residues. Trimming took off 9 bases at V and 4 bases at J, with 19 bases between the two ends. Looked up from germline, CDR1 is SNHLY and CDR2 is FYNNEI. The CDR3 loop reads CARPIGAGEYEQYF. For the CDR3, the DNA is TGTGCCAGGCCCATAGGGGCGGGCGAATACGAGCAGTACTTC.

This clonotype came up many times. This rearrangement joins TRBV2 to TRBJ2-3; the match to TRBD2 covers 9 bases. With 5 bases clipped from V and 4 bases from J, the junction kept 7 bases outside the gene matches. In germline, CDR1 is SNHLY, CDR2 FYNNEI. There are 15 residues in the CDR3. The CDR3 bases are TGTGCCAGCAGTCGGGCTAGCGGGGTATCAGATACGCAGTATTTT. Protein sequence: CASSRASGVSDTQYF.

In this sample, this clonotype turned up a few times. The rearrangement links TRBV7-2 to TRBJ1-2; TRBD1 agrees at 10 bases. From germline, CDR1 is SGHTA and CDR2 FQGNSA. The CDR3 loop spans 16 amino acids. J gave up 0 bases and V 3 bases, and 4 bases lay outside the gene matches. The CDR3 sequence is CASSLDRGAPNYGYTF. CDR3 DNA sequence: TGTGCCAGCAGCTTGGACAGGGGGGCTCCTAACTATGGCTACACCTTC.

Many counts were recorded for this clonotype. The chain employs TRBV12-3 or TRBV12-4 and TRBJ1-2; possible D gene TRBD1, 5 bases. V was clipped by 6 bases and J by 4 bases, with 15 bases between them. The CDR3 spans 14 residues. CDR3 in amino acids: CASSQDLGGYGYTF. In nucleotides, the CDR3 is TGTGCCAGCAGCCAAGACCTGGGGGGCTATGGCTACACCTTC.

This clonotype has only a few counts. The chain has TRBV6-1 and TRBJ1-2; no clear D. Germline CDR1 MNHNS, CDR2 SASEGT. V shed 6 bases and J shed 0 bases, with 20 bases lying between them. The CDR3 length is 17 residues. CDR3 protein: CASSPRVGVYSNYGYTF. Written as DNA, the CDR3 is TGTGCCAGCAGCCCCCGTGTGGGCGTCTATTCTAACTATGGCTACACCTTC.

This clonotype was observed many times. This chain links TRBV2 with TRBJ2-1; 7 bases match TRBD2. Germline loops: CDR1 SNHLY, CDR2 FYNNEI. The junction had 13 bases not matched to a gene; V was cut back by 8 bases and J by 9 bases. This CDR3 comprises 14 residues. CDR3 region: CASGGEGEAGEQFF. For the CDR3, the DNA is TGTGCCAGCGGGGGGGAAGGGGAGGCCGGTGAGCAGTTCTTC.

This clonotype was seen ten or more times. The chain couples TRBV12-3 or TRBV12-4 to TRBJ1-5; the D gene is possibly TRBD1 (5 bases). This CDR3 is built from 15 residues. V was pared by 2 bases and J by 5 bases, with 13 bases between. The CDR3 DNA sequence: TGTGCCAGCAGTTTACTTACAGGTGTCGATCAGCCCCAGCATTTT. Translated: CASSLLTGVDQPQHF.

This clonotype was seen repeatedly, ten times or more. Here the CDR3 reads CASRDGDTQYF. CDR3 bases: TGTGCCAGCCGGGACGGAGATACGCAGTATTTT. The chain has TRBV6-2 or TRBV6-3 and TRBJ2-3, with D perhaps matching TRBD1 or TRBD2 (5 bases each). Germline values: CDR1 MNHEY, CDR2 SVGEGT. V shed 8 bases and J shed 5 bases, with 8 bases lying between them. The CDR3 is 11 amino acids.

This clonotype was observed at least ten times. The V and J genes are TRBV27 and TRBJ1-1, with TRBD1 matching 8 bases. There are 14 residues in the CDR3. CDR1 is MNHEY and CDR2 is SMNVEV in the germline V gene (reference sequence). V shed 7 bases, J shed 1 base, and the junction held 5 bases outside the gene matches. The CDR3 loop reads CASNPTGGNTEAFF. CDR3 nucleotides: TGTGCCAGCAACCCAACAGGGGGGAACACTGAAGCTTTCTTT.

This clonotype was picked up a small number of times. This chain joins TRBV20-1 and TRBJ1-1, with D possibly TRBD1 on 5 matching bases. CDR1 is DFQATT, CDR2 SNEGSKA, per germline (reference sequence). The CDR3 has 15 residues. With 4 bases removed from V and 0 bases from J, the gap between germline ends came to 15 bases. Here the CDR3 reads CSAIGGEIMNTEAFF. The DNA of the CDR3 is TGCAGTGCTATTGGGGGAGAAATAATGAACACTGAAGCTTTCTTT.

This clonotype appeared a few times. V and J are TRBV19 and TRBJ1-1; D is unresolved. The CDR3 length is 15 residues. Germline values: CDR1 LNHDA, CDR2 SQIVND (reference sequence). Trimming stripped 3 bases from V and 1 base from J, with 12 bases between. CDR3 loop: CASSMLSIWNTEAFF. The CDR3 region has the DNA TGTGCCAGTAGTATGTTGAGTATATGGAACACTGAAGCTTTCTTT.

The table lists this clonotype with a few counts. The chain recombines TRBV20-1 with TRBJ2-1; 11 bases fit TRBD2. V was pared by 6 bases and J by 6 bases, with 13 bases of the junction left unmatched. The CDR3 contains 16 residues. Germline V gene data show CDR1 as DFQATT and CDR2 as SNEGSKA (reference sequence). The CDR3 loop is CSAPAASGGTPNEQFF. CDR3 DNA sequence: TGCAGTGCGCCGGCGGCTAGCGGGGGGACTCCCAATGAGCAGTTCTTC.

This clonotype was recorded at least ten times. The CDR3 coding sequence is TGTGCCAGCAGTTACGGCGCAGGTCTGGAGACCCAGTACTTC. Amino acids: CASSYGAGLETQYF. This chain connects TRBV6-5 to TRBJ2-5; D ambiguous. The germline CDR1 and CDR2 sequences are MNHEY and SVGAGI. The CDR3 length is 14 residues. V was cut by 2 bases and J by 5 bases, with 12 bases left in between.

This clonotype occurred a few times. This rearrangement joins TRBV24-1 to TRBJ2-5; no firm D call. The CDR3 consists of 11 residues. Germline lookup yields CDR1 KGHDR and CDR2 SFDVKD. Trimming removed 4 bases from V and 5 bases from J, with 4 bases in between. CDR3 amino acids: CATSEWETQYF. The DNA of the CDR3 is TGTGCCACCAGTGAATGGGAGACCCAGTACTTC.

This clonotype was detected only a few times. The chain has TRBV5-1 and TRBJ2-3; no definite D call. The end of the DNA is better explained by TRBJ2-5, so the J call may be wrong. Germline-derived CDR1 and CDR2 are SGHRS and YFSETQ. The CDR3 runs 17 residues. The chain's CDR3 is CASSPGVSEYIGETQYF. CDR3 DNA: TGCGCCAGCAGCCCTGGCGTTTCAGAATATATTGGAGAGACCCAGTACTTC.

This clonotype was found a few times. This sequence joins TRBV7-2 and TRBJ1-4; D is undetermined. Trimming took off 3 bases at V and 8 bases at J, with 7 bases between the two ends. From germline, CDR1 is SGHTA and CDR2 FQGNSA. The CDR3 has 12 residues. This CDR3 is CASSFWQEKLFF. CDR3 nucleotides: TGTGCCAGCAGCTTCTGGCAGGAAAAACTGTTTTTT.

V gene TRBV27 combines with J gene TRBJ1-6; 10 nucleotides agree with TRBD1. CDR1 MNHEY and CDR2 SMNVEV come from the germline V gene (reference sequence). The CDR3 extends over 14 amino acids. Trimming took 5 bases from V and 10 from J; bases not matched to a gene: 5. CDR3 residues: CASSRGTGDSPLHF. CDR3 sequence (DNA): TGTGCCAGCAGTAGGGGGACAGGGGACTCACCCCTCCACTTT.

The V call is TRBV11-2, the J call TRBJ2-7; 7 nucleotides align to TRBD2. CDR3 length: 14 amino acids. Trimming cost V 11 bases and J 2 bases; bases outside gene matches: 12. The germline V gene has CDR1 SGHAT and CDR2 FQNNGV. CDR3 amino acids: CAAGSGLSPYEQYF. Here the CDR3 DNA reads TGTGCCGCAGGTAGCGGGCTAAGCCCCTACGAGCAGTACTTC.

On this clonotype: A junction end diverges from the germline sequence, so it may reflect a read error. The chain employs TRBV18 and TRBJ2-1; possibly TRBD1 for D (6 bases). Germline CDR1 KGHSH, CDR2 LQKENI. This CDR3 region has 18 residues. The CDR3 DNA is TGTGCCAACTCACCTCGGACAGTTTCCATTAGCTCCTACAATGAGCAGTTCTTC. This codes for CANSPRTVSISSYNEQFF. The full variable domain, with the rest looked up from reference TRBV18 and TRBJ2-1, is NAGVMQNPRHLVRRRGQEARLRCSPMKGHSHVYWYRQLPEEGLKFMVYLQKENIIDESGMPKERFSAEFPKEGPSILRIQQVVRGDSAAYFCANSPRTVSISSYNEQFFGPGTRLTVL.

This chain links TRBV11-2 with TRBJ1-6; D may be TRBD1 (6 bases). This CDR3 comprises 14 residues. With 6 bases removed from V and 8 bases from J, the gap between germline ends came to 14 bases. Germline V lookup: CDR1 SGHAT, CDR2 FQNNGV. CDR3 DNA sequence: TGTGCCAGCAGTCAGGGGTTCGTGGATTCACCCCTCCACTTT. This codes for CASSQGFVDSPLHF.

In its sample, this clonotype was seen many times. The chain recombines TRBV2 with TRBJ1-4; no firm D call. The germline V gene has CDR1 SNHLY and CDR2 FYNNEI. This CDR3 is built from 11 residues. Trimming pared 5 bases from V and 7 bases from J, leaving 5 bases between. The CDR3 region has the DNA TGTGCCAGCAGTAGCCTTGAAAAACTGTTTTTT. The encoded protein is CASSSLEKLFF. The full variable domain, its missing parts supplied by reference TRBV2 and TRBJ1-4, is EPEVTQTPSHQVTQMGQEVILRCVPISNHLYFYWYRQILGQKVEFLVSFYNNEISEKSEIFDDQFSVERPDGSNFTLKIRSTKLEDSAMYFCASSSLEKLFFGSGTQLSVL.

There are many counts of this clonotype. The chain combines TRBV29-1 with TRBJ1-1; TRBD1 matches at 8 bases. J was trimmed by 0 bases and V by 3 bases; bases with no gene match: 3. Germline lookup yields CDR1 SQVTM and CDR2 ANQGSEA. The CDR3 sequence is 14 residues long. This CDR3 is CSVERTGMNTEAFF. CDR3 nucleotides: TGCAGCGTTGAGAGGACAGGGATGAACACTGAAGCTTTCTTT.

This clonotype was detected ten times or more. J is TRBJ1-5 and V is TRBV28; possibly TRBD1 for D (5 bases). The CDR3 runs to 16 residues. Between the trimmed V and J ends, which lost 2 bases and 1 base, there was a span of 12 bases. CDR1 MDHEN and CDR2 SYDVKM come from the germline V gene. In DNA, the CDR3 is TGTGCCAGCAGTTTACCACAGGTCGGAAGCAATCAGCCCCAGCATTTT. It is translated as CASSLPQVGSNQPQHF.

This clonotype has only a few counts. V usage is TRBV6-2 or TRBV6-3 and J usage is TRBJ1-1; D uncertain. Trimming took 5 bases from V and 1 from J, leaving 14 bases between them. This CDR3 has 15 residues. Germline V gives CDR1 MNHEY, CDR2 SVGEGT. The CDR3, as DNA: TGTGCCAGCAGTGAAAGGTTGGGCGGGAACACTGAAGCTTTCTTT. Translation: CASSERLGGNTEAFF.

J is TRBJ2-3 and V is TRBV4-2; no reliable D call. From germline, CDR1 is LGHNA and CDR2 YNFKEQ. There are 18 residues in the CDR3. V lost 0 bases and J lost 0, with 16 bases in between. The CDR3 bases are TGTGCCAGCAGCCAAGAACGAGCCAGCAGCCCTAGCACAGATACGCAGTATTTT. Translation gives CASSQERASSPSTDTQYF.

This clonotype has a count of ten or more. The rearrangement joins TRBV2 to TRBJ2-3; 9 bases line up with TRBD2. Germline loops: CDR1 SNHLY, CDR2 FYNNEI. The CDR3 sequence is 14 residues long. The J segment lost 4 bases and the V segment lost 3 bases, leaving 2 bases of the junction unmatched. The CDR3 DNA reads as TGTGCCAGCAGTGAGGGACTAGCCTCAGATACGCAGTATTTT. This codes for CASSEGLASDTQYF.

The chain carries TRBV11-2 and TRBJ2-5; D gene ambiguous. The CDR3 is 14 amino acids. Per germline, CDR1 SGHAT and CDR2 FQNNGV. Trimming took off 1 base at V and 5 bases at J, with 11 bases between the two ends. The CDR3 coding sequence is TGTGCCAGCAGCTTAGTTCCCCGTGGGGAGACCCAGTACTTC. It encodes CASSLVPRGETQYF.

This clonotype was observed at least ten times. The V gene is TRBV12-3 or TRBV12-4, the J gene TRBJ1-2; the match to TRBD1 covers 12 bases. There are 15 residues in the CDR3. V was clipped by 7 bases and J by 3 bases; unmatched bases: 6. This chain's CDR3 is CASTKGTGGDYGYTF. The CDR3 DNA reads TGTGCCAGCACAAAGGGGACAGGGGGCGACTATGGCTACACCTTC.

This clonotype was detected ten times or more. This chain uses TRBV12-3 or TRBV12-4 with TRBJ2-2; unclear D gene. The CDR3 has 14 residues. V was pared by 2 bases and J by 6 bases, with 10 bases between. The CDR3 DNA reads TGTGCCAGCAGTTTAAGGCAGTTCGCCGGGGAGCTGTTTTTT. This gives the protein CASSLRQFAGELFF.